This T cell receptor (beta chain) was recovered during a study of cytomegalovirus exposure and HLA in healthy donors. This CDR3 has 16 amino acids. V trimming: 4 bases; J trimming: 3 bases; junction bases outside the gene matches: 12. Germline CDR1 reads LGHNT; CDR2 reads FRNRAP. Primers for the PCR totalled 60 Vbeta and 13 Jbeta. The method was immunoSEQ multiplex PCR; TCRdb's version includes in-frame clones alone and lacks a portion of them. The table has roughly 130,000 clones, about 76% seen once. The source of this sequence is a female donor in good health and CMV-seronegative. The sample was PBMCs. The J gene is TRBJ2-7, the V gene TRBV12-5, with TRBD2 matching 7 bases. The CDR3 region is CASGSLIPGGLYEQYF. CDR3 coding DNA: TGTGCTAGTGGTTCGTTAATACCGGGGGGTCTCTACGAGCAGTACTTC.